This T cell receptor (beta chain) was obtained from a study of T cell responses to AZD1222 COVID-19 vaccine. The assay was immunoSEQ multiplex PCR, and TCRdb's table has in-frame clones only and misses some. The sample has some 97,000 clones; about 87% are singletons. Trimming removed 0 bases from V and 8 bases from J; junction bases left unmatched: 9. Germline V gene data show CDR1 as SEHNR and CDR2 as FQNEAQ (reference sequence). The length of the CDR3 is 15 residues. Study findings and constraints: Baseline antibody screening turned up just six or seven seropositive AZD1222 recipients. Spike-specific TCR breadth and depth rose after two AZD1222 doses.

As concerns this clone: Its target is unknown.

The sequences come from peripheral blood, collected on day 0 of AZD1222 vaccination. The origin of this receptor is an adult in good health. The chain combines TRBV7-9 with TRBJ1-2, with 7 bases fitting TRBD1. In DNA form, the CDR3 reads TGTGCCAGCAGCTTAGCGGGTGGGACAGTCGGGGGCTACACCTTC. It specifies CASSLAGGTVGGYTF. The whole variable domain, filled in from reference TRBV7-9 and TRBJ1-2, reads DTGVSQNPRHKITKRGQNVTFRCDPISEHNRLYWYRQTLGQGPEFLTYFQNEAQLEKSRLLSDRFSAERPKGSFSTLEIQRTEQGDSAMYLCASSLAGGTVGGYTFGSGTRLTVV.